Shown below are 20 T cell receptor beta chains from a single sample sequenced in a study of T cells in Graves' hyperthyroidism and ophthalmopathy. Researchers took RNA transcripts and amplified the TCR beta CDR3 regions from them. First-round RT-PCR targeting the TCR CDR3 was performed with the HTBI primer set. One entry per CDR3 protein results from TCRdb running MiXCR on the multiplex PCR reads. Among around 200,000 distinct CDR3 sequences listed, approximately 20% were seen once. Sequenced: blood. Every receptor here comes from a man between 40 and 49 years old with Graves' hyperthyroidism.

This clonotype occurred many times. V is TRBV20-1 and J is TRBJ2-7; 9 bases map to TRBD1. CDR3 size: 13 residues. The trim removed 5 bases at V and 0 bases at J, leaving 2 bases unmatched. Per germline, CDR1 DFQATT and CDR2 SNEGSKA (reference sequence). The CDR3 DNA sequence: TGCAGTGCTTCACAGGGGGCCTCCTACGAGCAGTACTTC. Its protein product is CSASQGASYEQYF.

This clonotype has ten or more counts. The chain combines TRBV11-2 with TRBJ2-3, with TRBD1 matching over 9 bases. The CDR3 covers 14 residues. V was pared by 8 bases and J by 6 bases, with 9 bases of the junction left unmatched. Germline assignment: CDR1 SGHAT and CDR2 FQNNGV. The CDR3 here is CASARDREWDTQYF. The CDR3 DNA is TGTGCCAGCGCGCGGGACAGGGAATGGGATACGCAGTATTTT.

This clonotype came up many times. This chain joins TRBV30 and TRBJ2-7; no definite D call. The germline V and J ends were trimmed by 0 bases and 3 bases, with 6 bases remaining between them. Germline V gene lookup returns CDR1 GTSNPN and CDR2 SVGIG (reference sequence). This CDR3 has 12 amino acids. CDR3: CAWSVGNYEQYF. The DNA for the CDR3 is TGTGCCTGGAGTGTAGGCAACTACGAGCAGTACTTC.

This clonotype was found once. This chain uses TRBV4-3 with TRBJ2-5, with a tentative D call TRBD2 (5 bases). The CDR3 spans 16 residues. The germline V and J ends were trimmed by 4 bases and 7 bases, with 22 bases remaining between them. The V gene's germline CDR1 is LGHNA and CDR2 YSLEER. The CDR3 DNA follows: TGCGCCAGCAGCCCCCAAAGCCCAGCGGAGCCAGGGACCCAGTACTTC. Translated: CASSPQSPAEPGTQYF.

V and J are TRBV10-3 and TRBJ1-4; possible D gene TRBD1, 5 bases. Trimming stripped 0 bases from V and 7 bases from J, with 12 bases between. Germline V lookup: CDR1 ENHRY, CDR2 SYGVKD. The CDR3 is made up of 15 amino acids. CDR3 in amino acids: CAISESRGRSEKLFF. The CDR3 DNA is TGTGCCATCAGTGAGTCAAGGGGCCGGAGTGAAAAACTGTTTTTT.

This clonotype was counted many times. The CDR3 nucleotides are TGTGCCATCAAGGAAAGGTCCGAGCAGTACTTC. It encodes CAIKERSEQYF. V is TRBV10-3 and J is TRBJ2-7; D gene ambiguous. V was cut by 7 bases and J by 6 bases, with 10 bases left in between. CDR1 is ENHRY, CDR2 SYGVKD, per germline. CDR3 length equals 11 residues.

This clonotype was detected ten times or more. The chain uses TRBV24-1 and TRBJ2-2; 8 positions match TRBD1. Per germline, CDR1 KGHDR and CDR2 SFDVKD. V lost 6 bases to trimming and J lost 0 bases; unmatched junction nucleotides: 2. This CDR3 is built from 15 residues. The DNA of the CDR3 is TGTGCCACCAGTCGGGACAGGACGAACACCGGGGAGCTGTTTTTT. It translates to CATSRDRTNTGELFF.

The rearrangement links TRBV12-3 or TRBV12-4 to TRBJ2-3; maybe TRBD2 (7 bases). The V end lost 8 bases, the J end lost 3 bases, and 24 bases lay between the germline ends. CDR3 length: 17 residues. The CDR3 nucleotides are TGTGCCAGCCGAAAAACCCAGTCGGGGGGCCAGACAGATACGCAGTATTTT. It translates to CASRKTQSGGQTDTQYF.

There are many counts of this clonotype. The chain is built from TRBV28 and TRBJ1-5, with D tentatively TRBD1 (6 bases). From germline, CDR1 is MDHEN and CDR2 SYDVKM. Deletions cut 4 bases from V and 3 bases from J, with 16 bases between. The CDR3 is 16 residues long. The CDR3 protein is CASSSALGQPNQPQHF. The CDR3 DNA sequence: TGTGCCAGCAGTTCAGCCTTAGGACAGCCCAATCAGCCCCAGCATTTT.

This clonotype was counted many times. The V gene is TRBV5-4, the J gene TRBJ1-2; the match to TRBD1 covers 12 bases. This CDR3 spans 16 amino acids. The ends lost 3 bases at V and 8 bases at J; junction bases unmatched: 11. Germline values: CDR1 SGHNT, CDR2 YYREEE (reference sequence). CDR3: CASSSPGQGAIKGYTF. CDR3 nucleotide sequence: TGTGCCAGCAGCTCACCGGGACAGGGGGCAATCAAAGGCTACACCTTC.

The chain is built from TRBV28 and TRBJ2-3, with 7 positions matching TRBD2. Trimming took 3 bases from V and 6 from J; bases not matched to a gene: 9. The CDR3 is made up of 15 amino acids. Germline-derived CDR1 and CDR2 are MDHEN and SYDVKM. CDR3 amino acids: CASSLAGTTKDTQYF. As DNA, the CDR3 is TGTGCCAGCAGTTTGGCCGGGACTACGAAGGATACGCAGTATTTT.

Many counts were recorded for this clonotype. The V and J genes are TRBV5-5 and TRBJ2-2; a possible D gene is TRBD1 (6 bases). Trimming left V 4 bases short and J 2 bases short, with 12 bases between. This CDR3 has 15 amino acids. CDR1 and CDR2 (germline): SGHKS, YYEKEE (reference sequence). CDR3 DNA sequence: TGTGCCAGCAGCCTCCGGGACACTAACACCGGGGAGCTGTTTTTT. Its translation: CASSLRDTNTGELFF.

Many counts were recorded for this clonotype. Here the CDR3 DNA reads TGCGCCAGCAGTGAGATGCTGTGGGGGGGCAGGACAGATACGCAGTATTTT. It encodes CASSEMLWGGRTDTQYF. This chain uses TRBV10-2 with TRBJ2-3, with a possible D match to TRBD2 (7 bases). Trimming took off 2 bases at V and 3 bases at J, with 18 bases between the two ends. In germline, CDR1 is WSHSY, CDR2 SAAADI. This CDR3 spans 17 amino acids.

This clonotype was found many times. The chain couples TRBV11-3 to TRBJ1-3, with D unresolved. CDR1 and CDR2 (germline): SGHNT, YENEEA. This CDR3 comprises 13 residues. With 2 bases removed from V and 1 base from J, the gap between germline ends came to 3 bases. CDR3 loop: CASSLRSGNTIYF. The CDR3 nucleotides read TGTGCCAGCAGCTTACGATCTGGAAACACCATATATTTT.

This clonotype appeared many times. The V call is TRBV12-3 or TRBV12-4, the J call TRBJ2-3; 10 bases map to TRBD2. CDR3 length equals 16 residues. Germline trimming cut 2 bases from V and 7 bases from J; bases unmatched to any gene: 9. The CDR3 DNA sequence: TGTGCCAGCAGTTTACTAGCGGGGGATGGTCGCAATACGCAGTATTTT. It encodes CASSLLAGDGRNTQYF.

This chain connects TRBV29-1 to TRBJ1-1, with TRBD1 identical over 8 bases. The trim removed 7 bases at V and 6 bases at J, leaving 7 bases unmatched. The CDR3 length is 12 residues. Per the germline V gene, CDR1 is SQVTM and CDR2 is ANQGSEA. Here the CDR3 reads CSGDQGAAEAFF. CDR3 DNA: TGCAGCGGCGACCAGGGGGCCGCTGAAGCTTTCTTT.

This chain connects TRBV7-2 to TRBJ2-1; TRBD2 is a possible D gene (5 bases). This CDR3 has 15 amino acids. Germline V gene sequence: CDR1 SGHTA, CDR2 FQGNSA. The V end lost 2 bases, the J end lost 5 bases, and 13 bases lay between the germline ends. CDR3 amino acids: CASSLTSSPNNEQFF. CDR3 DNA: TGTGCCAGCAGCTTAACTAGTTCCCCTAACAATGAGCAGTTCTTC.

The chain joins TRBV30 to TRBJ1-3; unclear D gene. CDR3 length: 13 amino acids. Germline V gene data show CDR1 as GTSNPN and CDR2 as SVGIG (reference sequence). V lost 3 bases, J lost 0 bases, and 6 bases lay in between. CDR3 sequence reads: CAWSGFSGNTIYF. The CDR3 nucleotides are TGTGCCTGGAGCGGGTTCTCTGGAAACACCATATATTTT.

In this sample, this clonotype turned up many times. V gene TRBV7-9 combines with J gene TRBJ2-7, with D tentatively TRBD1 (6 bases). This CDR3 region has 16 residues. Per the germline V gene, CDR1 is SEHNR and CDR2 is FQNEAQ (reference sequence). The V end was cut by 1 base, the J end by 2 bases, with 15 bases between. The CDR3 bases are TGTGCCAGCAGCTTAGGCAGGGGCACCGATACCTACGAGCAGTACTTC. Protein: CASSLGRGTDTYEQYF.

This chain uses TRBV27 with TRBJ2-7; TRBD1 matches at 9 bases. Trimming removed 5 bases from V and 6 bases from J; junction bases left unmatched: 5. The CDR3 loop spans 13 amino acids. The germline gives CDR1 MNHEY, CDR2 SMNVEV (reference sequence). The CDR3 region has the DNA TGTGCCAGCAGTACTTACAGGGGGCGCGAGCAGTACTTC. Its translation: CASSTYRGREQYF.